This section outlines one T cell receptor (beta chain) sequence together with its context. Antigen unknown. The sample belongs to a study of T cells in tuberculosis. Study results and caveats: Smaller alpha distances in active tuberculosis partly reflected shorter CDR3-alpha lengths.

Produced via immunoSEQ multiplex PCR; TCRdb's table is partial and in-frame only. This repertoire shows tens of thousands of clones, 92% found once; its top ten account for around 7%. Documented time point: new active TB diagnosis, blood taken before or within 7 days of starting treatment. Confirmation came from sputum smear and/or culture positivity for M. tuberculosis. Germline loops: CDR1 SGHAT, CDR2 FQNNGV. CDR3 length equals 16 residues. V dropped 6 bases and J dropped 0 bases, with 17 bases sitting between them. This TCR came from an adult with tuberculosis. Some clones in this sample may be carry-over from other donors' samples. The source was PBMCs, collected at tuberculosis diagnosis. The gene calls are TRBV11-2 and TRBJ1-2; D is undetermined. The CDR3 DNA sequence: TGTGCCAGCAGGTCAACCGCGGGCACCTCTAACTATGGCTACACCTTC. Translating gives CASRSTAGTSNYGYTF.